This T cell receptor (beta chain) was recovered during a study of blood T cell repertoires in COVID-19. At the level of the study: Acute-phase and convalescent COVID-19 samples originated in the United States, Italy and Spain.

The germline V gene encodes CDR1 KGHDR and CDR2 SFDVKD. V trimming: 2 bases; J trimming: 3 bases; junction bases outside the gene matches: 5. The CDR3 sequence is 17 residues long. The participants were between roughly 18 and 89 years old and came from some 23 US areas. In assigning cohorts, the study relied on participant-reported clinical history. As handled by the study authors: Amplifying reference gene primers gave estimates of nucleated cell counts. Using immunoSEQ multiplex PCR, the repertoire was profiled, and TCRdb retains in-frame clones only, with some absent. Clonal size and the V and J genes are those of that table, whereas D and trimming came from the DNA. This sample carries some 380,000 clones, over 75% of them seen once, and the ten largest clones take approximately 2%.

This clonotype originated in a woman aged 40 to 50 with acute COVID-19. The rearrangement uses TRBV24-1 and TRBJ2-2, with TRBD2 matching 10 bases. The sequenced sample was PBMCs or T cells enriched from blood (not recorded which). The CDR3 is CATSDSTSGRYTGELFF. As DNA, the CDR3 is TGTGCCACCAGTGATTCGACTAGCGGGCGTTACACCGGGGAGCTGTTTTTT.